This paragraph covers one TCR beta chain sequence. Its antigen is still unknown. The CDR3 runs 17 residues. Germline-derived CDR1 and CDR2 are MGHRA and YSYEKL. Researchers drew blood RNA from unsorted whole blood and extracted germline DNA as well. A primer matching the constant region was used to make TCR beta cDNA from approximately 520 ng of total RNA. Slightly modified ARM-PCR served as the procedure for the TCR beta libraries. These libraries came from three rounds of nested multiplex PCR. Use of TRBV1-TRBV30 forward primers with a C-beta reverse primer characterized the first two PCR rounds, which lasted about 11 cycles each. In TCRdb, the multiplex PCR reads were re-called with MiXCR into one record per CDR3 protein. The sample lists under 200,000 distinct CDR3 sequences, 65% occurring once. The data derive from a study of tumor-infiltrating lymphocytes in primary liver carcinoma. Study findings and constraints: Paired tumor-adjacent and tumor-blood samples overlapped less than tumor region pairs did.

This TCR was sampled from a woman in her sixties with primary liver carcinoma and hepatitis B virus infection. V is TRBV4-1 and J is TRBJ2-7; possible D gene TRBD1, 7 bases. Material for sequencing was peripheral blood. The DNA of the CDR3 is TGCGTCAGTAGCCAAGACCTAGGTTACAGGGGACTCTACGAGCAGTACTTC. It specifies CVSSQDLGYRGLYEQYF.